Described below is a single T cell receptor (beta chain) sequence and its context. Its antigen is not identified. The CDR3 sequence is 15 residues long. In germline, CDR1 is SGHKS, CDR2 YYEKEE (reference sequence). Between the trimmed V and J ends, which lost 0 bases and 6 bases, there was a span of 14 bases. The sample originates from a study of T cells in tuberculosis. Study in general: Blood was taken before or within 7 days of anti-tuberculosis therapy.

Noted time point: new active TB diagnosis, blood taken before or within 7 days of starting treatment. Some clones are missing from TCRdb's copy, which holds only in-frame ones; the method was immunoSEQ multiplex PCR. This table has 30,000 to 40,000 clones, less than 95% appearing once. Notes on the study in general: Active tuberculosis TCR-alpha repertoires lay closer to GMM-specific TCRs than IGRA-negative controls, suggesting clonal expansion. Samples were chosen by availability of cryopreserved specimens. Active tuberculosis patients had shorter CDR3-alpha; the beta difference was nonsignificant.

This specimen consisted of PBMCs, obtained at tuberculosis diagnosis. This chain links TRBV5-5 with TRBJ2-3; D is possibly TRBD1 (5 bases). This receptor was identified in an adult with tuberculosis. The CDR3 sequence is CASSLDYTGLDTQYF. CDR3 coding DNA: TGTGCCAGCAGCTTGGACTACACAGGTCTGGATACGCAGTATTTT.